This T cell receptor (beta chain) was retrieved from a study of blood T cell repertoires in COVID-19. Participants spanned ages about 18 to 90 years and resided in 20 to 25 US areas. The data were produced by immunoSEQ multiplex PCR, yet TCRdb's version contains in-frame clones alone and is incomplete. The sample has about 380,000 clones; over 75% are singletons. The CDR3 is 18 residues long. With 4 bases removed from V and 0 bases from J, the gap between germline ends came to 16 bases. Germline V gene data show CDR1 as MNHEY and CDR2 as SMNVEV (reference sequence). The chain joins TRBV27 to TRBJ2-6; D may be TRBD1 (6 bases). The sample was PBMCs or T cells enriched from blood (not recorded which). This clonotype was sampled from a woman aged 25 to 39 who had recovered from COVID-19. The CDR3 DNA follows: TGTGCCAGCAGTTCCTTGACAGGATTCCTCTCTGGGGCCAACGTCCTGACTTTC. Its protein product is CASSSLTGFLSGANVLTF.